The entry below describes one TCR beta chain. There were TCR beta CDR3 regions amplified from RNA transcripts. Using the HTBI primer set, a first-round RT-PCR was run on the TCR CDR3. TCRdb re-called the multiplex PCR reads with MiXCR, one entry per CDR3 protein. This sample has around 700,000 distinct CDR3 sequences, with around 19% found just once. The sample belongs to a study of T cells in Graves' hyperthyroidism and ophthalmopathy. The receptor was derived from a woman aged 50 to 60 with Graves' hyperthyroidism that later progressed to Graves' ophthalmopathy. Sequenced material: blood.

In DNA form, the CDR3 reads TGCAGTGCTAGCCGACCGGGGGGCACAGATACGCAGTATTTT. Its protein product is CSASRPGGTDTQYF. The chain combines TRBV20-1 with TRBJ2-3, with TRBD2 as a possible D gene (6 bases). The V end lost 3 bases, the J end lost 1 base, and 11 bases lay between the germline ends. Germline V gene sequence: CDR1 DFQATT, CDR2 SNEGSKA (reference sequence). The CDR3 runs 14 residues.